This T cell receptor beta chain was captured in a study of T cell repertoires and HLA-DP antigens. With 5 bases removed from V and 8 bases from J, the gap between germline ends came to 11 bases. The V gene's germline CDR1 is SEHNR and CDR2 FQNEAQ (reference sequence). This CDR3 is 12 amino acids long. Only in-frame clones appear in the TCRdb table, and some are missing; sequencing was by immunoSEQ multiplex PCR. The table has over 100,000 clones, 80% to 95% seen once; the top ten hold less than 0.35%. This clone was seen a single time. Its antigen remains unidentified. The rearrangement joins TRBV7-9 to TRBJ2-3; D uncertain. The source material was CD4+ T cells from PBMCs. The sequence was collected from a woman under 30 in good health and CMV-seronegative. CDR3 amino acids: CASSVKEATQYF. The CDR3 nucleotides read TGTGCCAGCAGCGTAAAGGAAGCTACGCAGTATTTT.